The clone carrying this T cell receptor (beta chain) is judged large. TCRdb re-called the PCR reads through MiXCR. The sample has almost 85,000 clones; around 13% are singletons. This specimen comes from a study of metastatic and nonmetastatic thyroid tumors. Whole-study context: Repertoires were compared across blood and tumor or nodule tissue from malignant and benign thyroid patients.

The CDR3 is 11 residues long. Trimming stripped 8 bases from V and 3 bases from J, with 8 bases between. Germline values: CDR1 ENHRY, CDR2 SYGVKD. No treatment had been given to any patient before thyroid surgery. J is TRBJ2-7 and V is TRBV10-3; no definite D call. The source is a female donor with papillary thyroid cancer or a benign thyroid nodule (not recorded which). Some clones in this sample may be carry-over from other donors' samples. Sequenced sample: tumor tissue. CDR3 sequence: CAIRQNYEQYF. The CDR3 DNA follows: TGTGCCATCCGCCAGAACTACGAGCAGTACTTC.